Listed below are T cell receptor beta chains from one sample, sequenced in a study of CD8+ T cells in alopecia areata. The repertoire was sequenced with immunoSEQ multiplex PCR; TCRdb's copy has only in-frame clones and lacks some. The table shows roughly 210,000 clones, with 40% to 55% occurring only once. Specimen: CD4+ T cells sorted from blood, collected at approximately week 37, from a patient treated with tofacitinib. Source of these receptors: a human donor with alopecia areata. Both conserved end residues are part of each CDR3. The D gene is left open where the match is weak. Part of the rows lack a size; the others show once, few, many or a class for expanded clones.

>TRBV4-3|many|-|TRBJ2-1
CASSQVVGSRNEQFF
TGCGCCAGCAGCCAAGTGGTAGGAAGTCGGAATGAGCAGTTCTTC
>TRBV11-2|-|TRBD2|TRBJ2-7
CASSLSLLAAPYEQYF
TGTGCCAGCAGCTTAAGTTTGCTAGCGGCACCCTACGAGCAGTACTTC
>TRBV4-2|-|-|TRBJ2-5
CASSQDGTLQETQYF
TGTGCCAGCAGCCAAGATGGGACATTACAAGAGACCCAGTACTTC
>TRBV6-5|-|-|TRBJ1-1
CASKGGMNTEAFF
TGTGCCAGCAAAGGGGGTATGAACACTGAAGCTTTCTTT
>TRBV7-8|-|-|TRBJ1-4
CASSSDIANEKLFF
TGTGCCAGCAGCTCGGACATCGCTAATGAAAAACTGTTTTTT
>TRBV6-6|-|-|TRBJ1-1
CASSYSGLGGTEAFF
TGTGCCAGCAGTTACTCGGGCCTCGGAGGGACTGAAGCTTTCTTT
>TRBV29-1|-|-|TRBJ1-5
CSVGDNSNQPQHF
TGCAGCGTTGGGGACAATAGCAATCAGCCCCAGCATTTT
>TRBV9|-|TRBD2|TRBJ2-1
CASSVVGTSLPEQFF
TGTGCCAGCAGCGTAGTTGGGACTAGTCTACCTGAGCAGTTCTTC
>TRBV19|-|TRBD1|TRBJ2-7
CASSRTGAWEQYF
TGTGCCAGTAGCCGAACAGGGGCGTGGGAGCAGTACTTC
>TRBV29-1|-|-|TRBJ2-6
CSVTSSGANVLTF
TGCAGCGTCACGAGCTCTGGGGCCAACGTCCTGACTTTC
>TRBV7-8|few|-|TRBJ2-2
CASSRVAGELFF
TGTGCCAGCAGCCGGGTGGCCGGGGAGCTGTTTTTT
>TRBV11-2|many|TRBD2|TRBJ2-1
CASSLRAQAGYNEQFF
TGTGCCAGCAGCTTGAGGGCACAAGCGGGGTACAATGAGCAGTTCTTC
>TRBV30|-|-|TRBJ2-7
CAWTLGMGSSEIGHEQYF
TGTGCCTGGACCCTAGGGATGGGGTCGTCGGAGATCGGTCACGAGCAGTACTTC
>TRBV14|-|-|TRBJ2-4
CASSEGAKNIQYF
TGTGCCAGCAGCGAGGGAGCCAAAAACATTCAGTACTTC
>TRBV6-1|-|-|TRBJ2-1
CASRRINEQFF
TGTGCCAGCAGGCGCATCAATGAGCAGTTCTTC
>TRBV10-3|-|-|TRBJ2-6
CAISAQGTGANVLTF
TGTGCCATCAGTGCACAGGGAACTGGGGCCAACGTCCTGACTTTC
>TRBV30|few|TRBD2|TRBJ2-1
CAWSVDLAGVGNEQFF
TGTGCCTGGAGTGTCGACCTAGCGGGAGTCGGCAATGAGCAGTTCTTC
>TRBV29-1|-|-|TRBJ1-4
CSVGMPAGKLFF
TGCAGCGTTGGGATGCCGGCGGGAAAACTGTTTTTT
>TRBV4-1|-|TRBD1|TRBJ1-1
CASSPGQQETEAFF
TGCGCCAGCAGCCCGGGACAGCAAGAAACTGAAGCTTTCTTT
>TRBV7-2|-|TRBD2|TRBJ2-3
CASSLVLADTQYF
TGTGCCAGCAGCTTAGTACTAGCGGATACGCAGTATTTT
>TRBV7-2|-|-|TRBJ2-7
CASSRSYEQYF
TGTGCCAGCAGCCGAAGCTACGAGCAGTACTTC
>TRBV30|-|TRBD1|TRBJ1-5
CAWNRGSNQPQHF
TGTGCCTGGAACAGGGGGAGCAATCAGCCCCAGCATTTT
>TRBV7-2|-|TRBD1|TRBJ2-7
CASSRDRGPYEQYF
TGTGCCAGCAGCCGAGACAGGGGTCCCTACGAGCAGTACTTC
>TRBV28|-|-|TRBJ1-2
CASSLGVSYGYTF
TGTGCCAGCAGTTTGGGAGTTTCCTATGGCTACACCTTC